This T cell receptor (beta chain) derives from a study of blood T cells in healthy people across ages. The study's findings and limits: Calculation of diversity from one million T cells yielded estimates considered to be underestimates. Strong correlation was found linking TCR beta diversity to naive T cell percentage.

Germline CDR1 is SNHLY and CDR2 is FYNNEI. This CDR3 has 13 residues. Deletions cut 3 bases from V and 5 bases from J, with 10 bases between. About this clonotype: Its specificity is unknown.

Donors were healthy Caucasian individuals from Russia aged about 6 to 90. Per sample, no less than 5 micrograms of total RNA were extracted. For the second PCR, which ran for roughly 7 to 11 cycles, a sample-barcoded 5' primer and a J-beta primer mix were used. Each CDR3 protein gets one entry after TCRdb re-called the 5' RACE reads with MiXCR. The sample holds over 1,500,000 distinct CDR3 sequences; approximately 50% are singletons and the top ten take around 2.1%. The material sequenced was blood. The chain is built from TRBV2 and TRBJ1-2; D unresolved. The TCR was taken from a woman aged 40 to 49 in good health. The DNA of the CDR3 is TGTGCCAGCAGTGACATCGGACTTTATGGCTACACCTTC. Translation: CASSDIGLYGYTF.